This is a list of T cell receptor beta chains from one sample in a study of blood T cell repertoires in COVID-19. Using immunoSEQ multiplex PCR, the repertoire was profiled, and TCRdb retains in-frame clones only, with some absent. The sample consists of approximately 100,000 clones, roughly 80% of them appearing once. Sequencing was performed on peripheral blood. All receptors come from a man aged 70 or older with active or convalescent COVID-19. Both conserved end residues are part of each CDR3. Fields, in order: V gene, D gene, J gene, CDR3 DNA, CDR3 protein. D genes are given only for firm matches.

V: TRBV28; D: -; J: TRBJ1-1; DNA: TGTGCCAGCAGACTCGGGGGGGGCGTGGGTTTAAGGGAGAACACTGAAGCTTTCTTT; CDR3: CASRLGGGVGLRENTEAFF
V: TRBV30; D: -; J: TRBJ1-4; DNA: TGTGCCTGGAGTGTAAGTCCGGGGAGTAATGAAAAACTGTTTTTT; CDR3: CAWSVSPGSNEKLFF
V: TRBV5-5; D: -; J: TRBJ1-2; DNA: TGTGCCAGCAGCTTGCGGGGGGCACAGGGCTACACCTTC; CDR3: CASSLRGAQGYTF
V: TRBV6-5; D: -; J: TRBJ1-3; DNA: TGTGCCAGCACCAGCTCTGGAAACACCATATATTTT; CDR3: CASTSSGNTIYF
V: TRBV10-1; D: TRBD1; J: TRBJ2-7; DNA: TGCGCCAGCATCCACCGGGACAGTCCTACCTCTCCCTACGAGCAGTACTTC; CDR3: CASIHRDSPTSPYEQYF
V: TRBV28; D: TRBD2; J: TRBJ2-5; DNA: TGTGCCAGCAGCCAGGGACTAGCGGGAGGCCGGGAGACCCAGTACTTC; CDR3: CASSQGLAGGRETQYF
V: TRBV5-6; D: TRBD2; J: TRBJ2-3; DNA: TGTGCCAGCAGCGGAGCGCTAGCGGGACTGGGGAACACAGATACGCAGTATTTT; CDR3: CASSGALAGLGNTDTQYF
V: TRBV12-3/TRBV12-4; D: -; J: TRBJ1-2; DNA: TGTGCCAGCAGCAGAGGGCAGAACTATGGCTACACCTTC; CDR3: CASSRGQNYGYTF
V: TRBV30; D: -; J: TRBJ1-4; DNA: TGTGCCTGGAGTGTGGCAGATGGTGAAAAACTGTTTTTT; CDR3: CAWSVADGEKLFF
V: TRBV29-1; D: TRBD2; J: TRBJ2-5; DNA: TGCAGCGCCTCCTACGGGCTAGCGGGGGCCCTTCAAGAGACCCAGTACTTC; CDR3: CSASYGLAGALQETQYF
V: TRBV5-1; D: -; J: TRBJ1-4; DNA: TGCGCCAGCAGTGGGGGCAGGTTGGCAACTAATGAAAAACTGTTTTTT; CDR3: CASSGGRLATNEKLFF
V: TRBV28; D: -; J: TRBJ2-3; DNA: TGTGCCAGCAGTTTAGACAGGGAGGTTGGCACAGATACGCAGTATTTT; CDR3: CASSLDREVGTDTQYF